The 8 T cell receptor beta chains listed next were all sequenced from one sample in a study of T cell changes during pregnancy in multiple sclerosis. Profiling relied on immunoSEQ multiplex PCR, and the TCRdb table lists in-frame clones only, not all of them. The table has 70,000 to 85,000 clones, about 92% seen once. Sequencing used peripheral blood, obtained before pregnancy. The receptors here all came from a female donor with multiple sclerosis, enrolled in a pregnancy study.

This chain connects TRBV9 to TRBJ2-7; TRBD1 agrees at 12 bases. The germline CDR1 and CDR2 sequences are SGDLS and YYNGEE. The junction had 15 bases not matched to a gene; V was cut back by 10 bases and J by 7 bases. There are 15 residues in the CDR3. DNA for the CDR3: TGTGCCCGTACCGGGACAGGGGGCGATGAAACAGAGCAGTACTTC. Residues: CARTGTGGDETEQYF.

This clone was found a few times. V usage is TRBV6-5 and J usage is TRBJ1-3, with no clear D. CDR3 length equals 14 residues. Trimming took off 7 bases at V and 0 bases at J, with 10 bases between the two ends. In germline, CDR1 is MNHEY, CDR2 SVGAGI. The CDR3 DNA reads as TGTGCCAGCAAGGCGAGGAGCTCTGGAAACACCATATATTTT. It yields the protein CASKARSSGNTIYF.

The J gene is TRBJ2-1, the V gene TRBV13; no firm D call. V was shortened by 8 bases and J by 1 base, with 12 bases between the two germline ends. The CDR3 spans 14 residues. In germline, CDR1 is PRHDT, CDR2 FYEKMQ (reference sequence). CDR3 sequence: CASSPQASYNEQFF. The CDR3 DNA sequence: TGTGCCAGCTCCCCTCAGGCTTCCTACAATGAGCAGTTCTTC.

The CDR3 region has the DNA TGTGCCAGTAGTATGGACAGAGTAAACACTGAAGCTTTCTTT. It codes for CASSMDRVNTEAFF. The V gene is TRBV19, the J gene TRBJ1-1, with a possible D match to TRBD1 (6 bases). CDR3 size: 14 residues. Germline V gene sequence: CDR1 LNHDA, CDR2 SQIVND (reference sequence). Trimming left V 3 bases short and J 2 bases short, with 10 bases between.

This chain joins TRBV5-1 and TRBJ2-7, with TRBD1 matching 9 bases. This CDR3 has 19 residues. Germline V CDR1 and CDR2: SGHRS, YFSETQ. Unmatched junction bases numbered 19, after V lost 1 base and J lost 5 bases. The CDR3 region is CASSLPDGSNRDRVNEQYF. CDR3 coding DNA: TGCGCCAGCAGCTTGCCGGATGGCTCAAATAGGGACAGGGTCAACGAGCAGTACTTC.

This sequence joins TRBV5-1 and TRBJ1-1; 8 bases align to TRBD1. This CDR3 has 14 amino acids. Trimming removed 6 bases from V and 3 bases from J; junction bases left unmatched: 7. From germline, CDR1 is SGHRS and CDR2 YFSETQ. CDR3 nucleotide sequence: TGCGCCAGCACTGACAGGGGCAAGGACACTGAAGCTTTCTTT. Encoded protein: CASTDRGKDTEAFF.

This sequence joins TRBV5-1 and TRBJ2-7; 10 bases match TRBD2. This CDR3 spans 14 amino acids. V shed 5 bases and J 5 bases; nucleotides not matched to a gene: 7. Germline CDR1 is SGHRS and CDR2 is YFSETQ. As DNA, the CDR3 is TGCGCCAGCAGAGCGGGAGGGCCGTCCGACGAGCAGTACTTC. Protein: CASRAGGPSDEQYF.

This chain joins TRBV18 and TRBJ1-4; D unclear. The ends were cut back, 3 bases at V and 3 bases at J, with 8 bases in the middle. CDR3 length: 14 amino acids. Germline V gene sequence: CDR1 KGHSH, CDR2 LQKENI. The CDR3 nucleotides are TGTGCCAGCTCACCCTGGGCAGCTAATGAAAAACTGTTTTTT. It yields the protein CASSPWAANEKLFF.